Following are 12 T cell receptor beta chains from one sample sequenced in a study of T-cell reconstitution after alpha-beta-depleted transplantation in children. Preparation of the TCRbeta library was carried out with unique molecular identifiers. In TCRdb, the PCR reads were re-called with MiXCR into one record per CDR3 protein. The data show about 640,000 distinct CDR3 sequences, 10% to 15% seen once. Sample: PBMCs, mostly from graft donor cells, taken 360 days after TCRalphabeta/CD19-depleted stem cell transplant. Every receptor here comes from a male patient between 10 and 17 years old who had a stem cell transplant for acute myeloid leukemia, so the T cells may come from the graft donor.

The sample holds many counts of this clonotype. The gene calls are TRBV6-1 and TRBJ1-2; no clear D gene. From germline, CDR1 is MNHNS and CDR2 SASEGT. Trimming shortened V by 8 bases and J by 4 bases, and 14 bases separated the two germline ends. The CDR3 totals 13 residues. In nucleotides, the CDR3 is TGTGCCAGCTGCCCCAGGACGCTCTATGGCTACACCTTC. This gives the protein CASCPRTLYGYTF.

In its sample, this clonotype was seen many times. The CDR3 region has the DNA TGTGCCAGCAGTTTATTCGCCACACTGAACACTGAAGCTTTCTTT. Translation: CASSLFATLNTEAFF. The rearrangement links TRBV28 to TRBJ1-1; D is unclear. CDR1 MDHEN and CDR2 SYDVKM come from the germline V gene. Trimming shortened V by 1 base and J by 0 bases, and 9 bases separated the two germline ends. The CDR3 has 15 residues.

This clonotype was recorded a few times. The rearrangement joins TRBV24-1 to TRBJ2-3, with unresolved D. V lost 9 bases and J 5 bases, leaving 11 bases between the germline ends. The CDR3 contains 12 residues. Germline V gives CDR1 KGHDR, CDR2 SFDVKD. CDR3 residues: CATGPGGDTQYF. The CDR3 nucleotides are TGTGCCACCGGTCCCGGCGGAGATACGCAGTATTTT.

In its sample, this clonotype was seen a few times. DNA of the CDR3: TGTGCCAGCAGCTTATTCGGCTTTCCGGGACAGAACTATGGCTACACCTTC. It encodes CASSLFGFPGQNYGYTF. V gene TRBV7-8 combines with J gene TRBJ1-2; TRBD1 matches at 7 bases. The CDR3 covers 17 residues. Trimming took 2 bases from V and 2 from J; bases not matched to a gene: 11. The germline V gene has CDR1 SGHVS and CDR2 FQNEAQ.

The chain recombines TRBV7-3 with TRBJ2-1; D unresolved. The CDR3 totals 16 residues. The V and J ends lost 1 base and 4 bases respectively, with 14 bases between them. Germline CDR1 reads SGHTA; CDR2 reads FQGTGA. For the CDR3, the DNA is TGTGCCAGCAGCTTAATTAGGGCCTCCCCTTACAATGAGCAGTTCTTC. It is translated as CASSLIRASPYNEQFF.

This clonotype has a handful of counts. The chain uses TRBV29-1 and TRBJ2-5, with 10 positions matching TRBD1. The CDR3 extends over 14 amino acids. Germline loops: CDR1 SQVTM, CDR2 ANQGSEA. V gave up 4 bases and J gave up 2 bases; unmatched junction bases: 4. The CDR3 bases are TGCAGCGTTGGGGGGACAGGGGATCAAGAGACCCAGTACTTC. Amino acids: CSVGGTGDQETQYF.

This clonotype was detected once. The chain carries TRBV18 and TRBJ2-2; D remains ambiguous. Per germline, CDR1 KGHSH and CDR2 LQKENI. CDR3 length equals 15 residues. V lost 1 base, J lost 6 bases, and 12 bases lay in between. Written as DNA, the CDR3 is TGTGCCAGCTCACCACTCGACGGGTCCGCCGGGGAGCTGTTTTTT. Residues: CASSPLDGSAGELFF.

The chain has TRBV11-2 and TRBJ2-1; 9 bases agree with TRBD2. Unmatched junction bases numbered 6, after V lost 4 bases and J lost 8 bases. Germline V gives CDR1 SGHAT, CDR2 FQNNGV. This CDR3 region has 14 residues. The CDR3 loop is CASSSGTSRDEQFF. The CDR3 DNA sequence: TGTGCCAGCAGCTCCGGGACTAGCAGGGATGAGCAGTTCTTC.

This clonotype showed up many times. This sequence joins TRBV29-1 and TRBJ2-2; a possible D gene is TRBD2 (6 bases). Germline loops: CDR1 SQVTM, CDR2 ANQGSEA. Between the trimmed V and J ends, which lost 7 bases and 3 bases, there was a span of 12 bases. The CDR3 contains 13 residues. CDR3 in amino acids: CSAVPGDTGELFF. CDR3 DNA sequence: TGCAGCGCTGTGCCGGGGGACACCGGGGAGCTGTTTTTT.

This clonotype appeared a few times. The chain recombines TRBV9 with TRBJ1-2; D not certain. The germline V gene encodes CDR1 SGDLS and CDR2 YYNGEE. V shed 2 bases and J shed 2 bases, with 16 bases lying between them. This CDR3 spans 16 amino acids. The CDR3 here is CASSVGHGWVNYGYTF. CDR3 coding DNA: TGTGCCAGCAGCGTGGGCCACGGCTGGGTCAACTATGGCTACACCTTC.

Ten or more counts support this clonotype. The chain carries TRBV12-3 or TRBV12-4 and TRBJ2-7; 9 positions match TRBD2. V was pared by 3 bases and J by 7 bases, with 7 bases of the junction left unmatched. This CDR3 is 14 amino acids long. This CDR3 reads CASSFGGRAKEQYF. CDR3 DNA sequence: TGTGCCAGCAGTTTTGGCGGGAGGGCGAAGGAGCAGTACTTC.

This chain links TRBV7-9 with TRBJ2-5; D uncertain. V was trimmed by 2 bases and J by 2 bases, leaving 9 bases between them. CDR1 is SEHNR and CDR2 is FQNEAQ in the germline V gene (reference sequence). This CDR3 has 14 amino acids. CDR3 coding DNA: TGTGCCAGCAGCTTACGGCCAGATCAAGAGACCCAGTACTTC. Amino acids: CASSLRPDQETQYF.